Listed below are T cell receptor beta chains from one sample, sequenced in a study of T cell repertoires in cytomegalovirus infection. Which antigens these TCRs recognize remains unknown. One entry per CDR3 protein results from TCRdb running MiXCR on the reads. Among 380,000 or so distinct CDR3 sequences, 34% were seen once, and the ten largest hold roughly 14%. The sequencing here drew on cultured PBMCs, taken from culture after CMV antigen stimulation. These receptors originate from a human donor in good health (CMV status not recorded). Some clones in this sample may be carry-over from other donors' samples. Both conserved end residues are part of each CDR3. D genes are given only for firm matches. Only part of the rows carry a size: once, few, many, or a class if the clone is expanded.

cdr3_aa: CTSSSIRNLATDTQYF
v_call: TRBV7-6
d_call: NA
clone_size: once
j_call: TRBJ2-3

cdr3_aa: CASSNYQGNTEAFF
v_call: TRBV25-1
d_call: NA
clone_size: many
j_call: TRBJ1-1

cdr3_aa: CASSFSDFSYNEQFF
v_call: TRBV28
d_call: NA
clone_size: NA
j_call: TRBJ2-1

cdr3_aa: CSVGGENYGYTF
v_call: TRBV29-1
d_call: NA
clone_size: many
j_call: TRBJ1-2

cdr3_aa: CASSYPNRATDTQYF
v_call: TRBV6-2/TRBV6-3
d_call: NA
clone_size: NA
j_call: TRBJ2-3

cdr3_aa: CASSFASDTEAFF
v_call: TRBV7-2
d_call: NA
clone_size: NA
j_call: TRBJ1-1

cdr3_aa: CASSLFYGDYGYTF
v_call: TRBV27
d_call: NA
clone_size: NA
j_call: TRBJ1-2

cdr3_aa: CASSLDSLVLNEQFF
v_call: TRBV7-9
d_call: NA
clone_size: NA
j_call: TRBJ2-1

cdr3_aa: CASSQSTSQPQHF
v_call: TRBV3-1
d_call: NA
clone_size: NA
j_call: TRBJ1-5

cdr3_aa: CASSSGTSDYNEQFF
v_call: TRBV19
d_call: TRBD2
clone_size: few
j_call: TRBJ2-1

cdr3_aa: CASSLVGLMSYEQFF
v_call: TRBV7-2
d_call: NA
clone_size: NA
j_call: TRBJ2-1

cdr3_aa: CASSSHGQATANYGYTF
v_call: TRBV6-5
d_call: NA
clone_size: NA
j_call: TRBJ1-2

cdr3_aa: CSAGGGNEKLFF
v_call: TRBV29-1
d_call: TRBD1
clone_size: NA
j_call: TRBJ1-4

cdr3_aa: CASSQANMGLAGGNEQFF
v_call: TRBV4-1
d_call: TRBD2
clone_size: NA
j_call: TRBJ2-1

cdr3_aa: CASSLGGGGNNEQFF
v_call: TRBV28
d_call: NA
clone_size: NA
j_call: TRBJ2-1

cdr3_aa: CASSYERSTGIPNQPQHF
v_call: TRBV6-5
d_call: NA
clone_size: NA
j_call: TRBJ1-5

cdr3_aa: CSVPKPGGLKDTQYF
v_call: TRBV29-1
d_call: NA
clone_size: few
j_call: TRBJ2-3

cdr3_aa: CASSPVGGGQGLVNEQFF
v_call: TRBV7-6
d_call: TRBD1
clone_size: few
j_call: TRBJ2-1

cdr3_aa: CASSKSRDNYGYTF
v_call: TRBV7-2
d_call: NA
clone_size: medium-sized
j_call: TRBJ1-2

cdr3_aa: CASSPRGQGGTGELFF
v_call: TRBV5-1
d_call: TRBD1
clone_size: NA
j_call: TRBJ2-2

cdr3_aa: CASSDGQSTPLHF
v_call: TRBV6-6
d_call: NA
clone_size: few
j_call: TRBJ1-6

cdr3_aa: CASTRIRDEQFF
v_call: TRBV7-2
d_call: NA
clone_size: NA
j_call: TRBJ2-1

cdr3_aa: CASSEALPAAPLHF
v_call: TRBV2
d_call: NA
clone_size: once
j_call: TRBJ1-6

cdr3_aa: CASTRSKGFEEKLFF
v_call: TRBV7-4
d_call: NA
clone_size: few
j_call: TRBJ1-4